These 26 T cell receptor beta chains came from one sample sequenced in a study of blood T cell repertoires in COVID-19. Clones were sequenced by immunoSEQ multiplex PCR, and TCRdb holds only the in-frame ones, with some missing. Among approximately 160,000 clones, 85% to 95% were seen once, and the ten largest hold around 0.5%. Input material: peripheral blood. The receptors were sampled from a man between 50 and 59 years old with acute or convalescent COVID-19.

This clone has just one count. This sequence joins TRBV4-1 and TRBJ2-5, with 7 nucleotides matching TRBD2. V dropped 3 bases and J dropped 5; count of bases not matched to a gene: 6. The CDR3 spans 14 residues. The germline gives CDR1 MGHRA, CDR2 YSYEKL. CDR3 DNA: TGCGCCAGCAGCCACCGGGGAGGGGTGGAGACCCAGTACTTC. The encoded protein is CASSHRGGVETQYF.

This clone was picked up a small number of times. This chain links TRBV10-3 with TRBJ2-7, with 11 bases lining up with TRBD2. Germline V gene data show CDR1 as ENHRY and CDR2 as SYGVKD. The CDR3 contains 13 residues. J gave up 4 bases and V 4 bases, and 0 bases lay outside the gene matches. CDR3 loop: CAISGTSGYEQYF. CDR3 coding DNA: TGTGCCATCAGTGGGACTAGCGGGTACGAGCAGTACTTC.

This clone was recorded only once. Other DNA sequences in the same sample also yield this CDR3. The chain links TRBV27 to TRBJ1-5; a weak D match, TRBD1 (5 bases). The CDR3 runs 14 residues. V was trimmed by 5 bases and J by 7 bases, leaving 15 bases between them. Germline V gene data show CDR1 as MNHEY and CDR2 as SMNVEV (reference sequence). The CDR3 region has the DNA TGTGCCAGCAGTCGGACGGGGGAACGCCAGCCCCAGCATTTT. Amino acids: CASSRTGERQPQHF.

The chain carries TRBV28 and TRBJ1-5; D gene ambiguous. The V and J ends lost 1 base and 6 bases respectively, with 4 bases between them. This CDR3 spans 12 amino acids. Germline CDR1 and CDR2: MDHEN and SYDVKM. The CDR3 loop reads CASSLLRQPQHF. CDR3 nucleotide sequence: TGTGCCAGCAGTTTATTGCGTCAGCCCCAGCATTTT.

The gene calls are TRBV5-4 and TRBJ1-4, with TRBD1 matching over 7 bases. The CDR3 consists of 15 residues. Germline-derived CDR1 and CDR2 are SGHNT and YYREEE (reference sequence). V gave up 4 bases and J gave up 7 bases; unmatched junction bases: 10. The CDR3 sequence is CASSRDSLSTEKLFF. The CDR3 DNA sequence: TGTGCCAGCAGCAGGGACAGCTTATCAACTGAAAAACTGTTTTTT.

This clone was picked up a small number of times. This chain links TRBV19 with TRBJ2-7, with TRBD1 matching 7 bases. V trimming: 4 bases; J trimming: 7 bases; junction bases outside the gene matches: 7. The germline CDR1 and CDR2 sequences are LNHDA and SQIVND (reference sequence). CDR3 length equals 13 residues. The CDR3 DNA follows: TGTGCCAGTAGTAGAGACTCAGGGGGTGAGCAGTACGTC. Protein sequence: CASSRDSGGEQYV.

The CDR3 DNA follows: TGCGCCAGCAGCGAGCCACTGGGACAGGGAACTGGCTACACCTTC. Protein sequence: CASSEPLGQGTGYTF. V gene TRBV5-1 combines with J gene TRBJ1-2; TRBD1 matches at 9 bases. The germline V gene encodes CDR1 SGHRS and CDR2 YFSETQ. V was pared by 4 bases and J by 7 bases, with 11 bases of the junction left unmatched. The CDR3 length is 15 residues.

This sequence joins TRBV3-1 (or the pseudogene TRBV3-2) and TRBJ2-1, with TRBD2 matching over 11 bases. This CDR3 has 15 amino acids. Germline lookup yields CDR1 LGHDT and CDR2 YNNKEL (reference sequence). The junction had 4 bases not matched to a gene; V was cut back by 2 bases and J by 7 bases. CDR3: CASSQTASGGNEQFF. CDR3 DNA sequence: TGTGCCAGCAGCCAAACCGCTAGCGGGGGGAATGAGCAGTTCTTC.

The CDR3 sequence is CASSIANRRNEKLFF. DNA of the CDR3: TGTGCCAGTAGTATAGCTAACAGGCGGAATGAAAAACTGTTTTTT. This chain joins TRBV19 and TRBJ1-4; D is perhaps TRBD1 (5 bases). This CDR3 comprises 15 residues. With 1 base removed from V and 5 bases from J, the gap between germline ends came to 11 bases. CDR1 and CDR2 from the germline V gene are LNHDA and SQIVND (reference sequence).

The chain links TRBV6-2 or TRBV6-3 to TRBJ2-7, with D unresolved. Looked up from germline, CDR1 is MNHEY and CDR2 is SVGEGT. Deletions cut 2 bases from V and 0 bases from J, with 8 bases between. This CDR3 has 14 residues. The CDR3 region is CASSYGRHSYEQYF. The CDR3 bases are TGTGCCAGCAGTTACGGCAGGCACTCCTACGAGCAGTACTTC.

The chain links TRBV29-1 to TRBJ2-5; 12 nucleotides agree with TRBD2. The junction had 6 bases not matched to a gene; V was cut back by 2 bases and J by 2 bases. The germline V gene encodes CDR1 SQVTM and CDR2 ANQGSEA. The CDR3 is 16 residues long. The CDR3 here is CSVERLAGGRQETQYF. The CDR3 bases are TGCAGCGTTGAAAGGCTAGCGGGAGGGCGGCAAGAGACCCAGTACTTC.

The rearrangement joins TRBV3-1 (or the pseudogene TRBV3-2) to TRBJ1-6, with D possibly TRBD1 on 5 matching bases. The CDR3 loop spans 15 amino acids. Trimming removed 1 base from V and 9 bases from J, with 13 bases in between. Germline V lookup: CDR1 LGHDT, CDR2 YNNKEL (reference sequence). In DNA form, the CDR3 reads TGTGCCAGCAGCCAAGTGGGGGGGTATCGTTCACCCCTCCACTTT. Translation: CASSQVGGYRSPLHF.

This clone was observed a few times. The chain employs TRBV5-1 and TRBJ2-2; TRBD2 matches 10 bases. The length of the CDR3 is 16 residues. J was trimmed by 7 bases and V by 6 bases; bases with no gene match: 12. Germline-derived CDR1 and CDR2 are SGHRS and YFSETQ. The CDR3 region is CASNGRPGTSVGELFF. The CDR3 DNA reads TGCGCCAGCAACGGAAGGCCCGGGACTAGCGTCGGGGAGCTGTTTTTT.

The chain carries TRBV19 and TRBJ2-3; D is uncertain. This CDR3 is built from 15 residues. Trimming removed 3 bases from V and 3 bases from J, with 13 bases in between. Germline-derived CDR1 and CDR2 are LNHDA and SQIVND (reference sequence). CDR3 sequence reads: CASSIMTAGTDTQYF. CDR3 nucleotide sequence: TGTGCCAGTAGTATCATGACTGCTGGGACAGATACGCAGTATTTT.

The chain is built from TRBV4-2 and TRBJ2-3; D might be TRBD2 (5 bases). Germline assignment: CDR1 LGHNA and CDR2 YNFKEQ. There are 15 residues in the CDR3. V was pared by 0 bases and J by 0 bases, with 7 bases between. In DNA, the CDR3 is TGTGCCAGCAGCCAAGAGGCGGGTAGCACAGATACGCAGTATTTT. Its protein is CASSQEAGSTDTQYF.

The chain is built from TRBV2 and TRBJ2-7; the D gene is possibly TRBD2 (5 bases). The ends were cut back, 4 bases at V and 3 bases at J, with 7 bases in the middle. Germline V CDR1 and CDR2: SNHLY, FYNNEI. This CDR3 has 12 residues. This CDR3 is CASSARGYEQYV. The CDR3 DNA is TGTGCCAGCAGTGCACGGGGCTACGAGCAGTACGTC.

The chain links TRBV28 to TRBJ1-5; no clear D gene. Germline V gene lookup returns CDR1 MDHEN and CDR2 SYDVKM. V lost 1 base and J lost 2, with 12 bases in between. This CDR3 spans 16 amino acids. The CDR3 DNA reads TGTGCCAGCAGTTTATCTGGCCGGGGAGGCAATCAGCCCCAGCATTTT. It yields the protein CASSLSGRGGNQPQHF.

The CDR3 spells CASSLTGGTEAFF. The CDR3 bases are TGTGCCAGCAGCTTGACAGGGGGCACTGAAGCTTTCTTT. This chain uses TRBV11-2 with TRBJ1-1; 9 positions match TRBD1. Trimming at V came to 3 bases and at J to 4 bases, leaving 0 bases not matched to a gene. Germline-derived CDR1 and CDR2 are SGHAT and FQNNGV. The CDR3 runs to 13 residues. Using reference TRBV11-2 and TRBJ1-1 for the parts outside the CDR3, the full variable domain is EAGVAQSPRYKIIEKRQSVAFWCNPISGHATLYWYQQILGQGPKLLIQFQNNGVVDDSQLPKDRFSAERLKGVDSTLKIQPAKLEDSAVYLCASSLTGGTEAFFGQGTRLTVV.

The chain couples TRBV19 to TRBJ1-6, with TRBD1 identical over 9 bases. The CDR3 loop spans 14 amino acids. The trim removed 3 bases at V and 11 bases at J, leaving 5 bases unmatched. Germline CDR1 is LNHDA and CDR2 is SQIVND (reference sequence). The CDR3 region is CASSIGTGLPPLHF. In DNA, the CDR3 is TGTGCCAGTAGTATTGGGACAGGGCTTCCACCCCTCCACTTT.

The rearrangement joins TRBV29-1 to TRBJ2-3; 10 bases are a match to TRBD2. Germline V lookup: CDR1 SQVTM, CDR2 ANQGSEA. The CDR3 length is 14 residues. The ends lost 8 bases at V and 2 bases at J; junction bases unmatched: 7. The CDR3 bases are TGCAGCCTTCGGACTAGCGGATTCACAGATACGCAGTATTTT. It specifies CSLRTSGFTDTQYF.

DNA of the CDR3: TGTGCCAGCAGCTTGGACCAGGGGGCAGGGACGCAGTATTTT. Translating gives CASSLDQGAGTQYF. The chain links TRBV5-4 to TRBJ2-3; TRBD1 matches at 8 bases. The V segment lost 0 bases and the J segment 9 bases; nucleotides outside the gene matches: 6. The CDR3 spans 14 residues. In germline, CDR1 is SGHNT, CDR2 YYREEE (reference sequence).

In DNA, the CDR3 is TGTGCCAGCAGCAGGGGGCCTGGAAACACCATATATTTT. This translates into CASSRGPGNTIYF. The chain joins TRBV6-5 to TRBJ1-3; 8 bases are shared with TRBD1. V shed 6 bases, J shed 2 bases, and the junction held 0 bases outside the gene matches. Germline CDR1 MNHEY, CDR2 SVGAGI. The CDR3 runs 13 residues.

The chain recombines TRBV19 with TRBJ1-1; D unresolved. This CDR3 comprises 14 residues. Germline lookup yields CDR1 LNHDA and CDR2 SQIVND (reference sequence). Trimming took 7 bases from V and 1 from J, leaving 13 bases between them. CDR3 sequence: CASKSRVGNTEAFF. CDR3 coding DNA: TGTGCCAGTAAAAGTCGGGTCGGGAACACTGAAGCTTTCTTT.

The chain recombines TRBV9 with TRBJ1-2; D not resolved. CDR3 length: 14 residues. V was pared by 0 bases and J by 0 bases, with 6 bases between. Germline assignment: CDR1 SGDLS and CDR2 YYNGEE. CDR3 residues: CASSVGGANYGYTF. As DNA, the CDR3 is TGTGCCAGCAGCGTAGGAGGAGCTAACTATGGCTACACCTTC.

V usage is TRBV24-1 and J usage is TRBJ2-3; 7 bases agree with TRBD1. The junction had 7 bases not matched to a gene; V was cut back by 6 bases and J by 2 bases. Looked up from germline, CDR1 is KGHDR and CDR2 is SFDVKD. The CDR3 is 15 residues long. CDR3 region: CATSQGQAVTDTQYF. DNA for the CDR3: TGTGCCACCAGTCAAGGACAGGCCGTCACAGATACGCAGTATTTT.

J is TRBJ2-6 and V is TRBV11-2, with D unresolved. V was trimmed by 4 bases and J by 0 bases, leaving 4 bases between them. The CDR3 is 14 amino acids. Germline V lookup: CDR1 SGHAT, CDR2 FQNNGV. In DNA form, the CDR3 reads TGTGCCAGCAGCTCCCTCTCTGGGGCCAACGTCCTGACTTTC. It specifies CASSSLSGANVLTF.